This entry concerns a single T cell receptor beta chain. Method: immunoSEQ multiplex PCR; TCRdb's copy keeps in-frame clones and lacks some. The sample records around 310,000 clones, 89% being singletons. This record comes from a study of blood T cell repertoires in COVID-19. Trimming pared 3 bases from V and 9 bases from J, leaving 18 bases between. In germline, CDR1 is MNHEY, CDR2 SVGEGT. This CDR3 spans 15 amino acids. The sample taken for sequencing was peripheral blood. The chain carries TRBV6-2 or TRBV6-3 and TRBJ1-5; the D gene is possibly TRBD1 (5 bases). The clonotype originates from a woman aged 60 to 75 with acute or convalescent COVID-19. CDR3 DNA: TGTGCCAGCAGTTATGCCAGGGAAGCATATAGGCCCCAGCATTTT. Amino acid sequence: CASSYAREAYRPQHF.